This TCR beta chain derives from a study of T cells in Graves' hyperthyroidism and ophthalmopathy. In regard to this clonotype: What it recognizes is unknown.

The TCR beta CDR3 regions underwent amplification using RNA transcripts as the source. Initially, a first-round RT-PCR of the TCR CDR3 employed the HTBI primer set. TCRdb fed the multiplex PCR reads into MiXCR, producing one record per CDR3 protein. The data show about 410,000 distinct CDR3 sequences, more than 12% seen once. Study results and caveats: Prediction of ophthalmopathy progression came a median about 6 months pre-onset. Separation of ophthalmopathy from stable hyperthyroidism was achieved by a 13 V-J model.

Germline V gene sequence: CDR1 SGHVS, CDR2 FQNEAQ. This CDR3 has 14 amino acids. After removal of 6 bases from V and 3 bases from J, the junction contained 4 bases not matched to a gene. Material for sequencing was blood. The receptor was derived from a woman in her twenties or thirties with Graves' ophthalmopathy. The V and J genes are TRBV7-8 and TRBJ1-3; 8 nucleotides align to TRBD1. CDR3 protein: CASRQGGVGNTIYF. The DNA for the CDR3 is TGTGCCAGCAGACAGGGGGGAGTTGGAAACACCATATATTTT.